These T cell receptor beta chains were read from a single sample in a study of cytomegalovirus exposure and HLA in healthy donors. Some clones are missing from TCRdb's copy, which holds only in-frame ones; the method was immunoSEQ multiplex PCR. Counted here are 150,000 or so clones, 86% occurring once; the ten biggest clones make up approximately 2%. Sequenced sample: PBMCs. The receptors come from a human donor in good health. Both conserved end residues are part of each CDR3. The order of the fields is clone size, J gene, CDR3 length, V gene, CDR3 protein. Size values are once, few and many counts, or a class for expanded clones, and some rows have none.

. TRBJ2-1 16 TRBV27 CASSFRTSGRWYEQFF
. TRBJ1-1 15 TRBV19 CASSIERTGWAEAFF
. TRBJ1-3 16 TRBV4-1 CASSQALTGGGNTIYF
. TRBJ2-5 14 TRBV5-1 CASSLTGGQETQYF
. TRBJ1-1 16 TRBV5-1 CASSLASSGLNTEAFF
. TRBJ1-3 16 TRBV28 CASSPPGGPFGNTIYF
. TRBJ1-1 13 TRBV29-1 CSARDRERTEAFF
. TRBJ2-2 16 TRBV6-4 CASSDGLAGVTGELFF
few TRBJ2-1 15 TRBV5-6 CASRLSAGSYNEQFF
. TRBJ2-7 19 TRBV4-1 CASSQATGARTGDFYEQYF
. TRBJ1-5 17 TRBV15 CATSRERTLQGNQPQHF
. TRBJ2-7 13 TRBV6-5 CASSYRGIYEQYF
. TRBJ2-7 14 TRBV27 CASKPAGVRYEQYF
. TRBJ2-3 15 TRBV9 CASSAGRGPTDTQYF
. TRBJ1-6 15 TRBV5-6 CASSFNARVNSPLHF
. TRBJ2-7 16 TRBV19 CASSIASTGGGYEQYF
. TRBJ2-2 18 TRBV30 CAWSDPGLAETRNGELFF
. TRBJ1-1 15 TRBV18 CASSYDGGLYTEAFF
. TRBJ1-1 14 TRBV5-1 CASSAQGGNTEAFF
. TRBJ2-1 15 TRBV7-3 CASSSTGGSGNEQFF
few TRBJ2-7 13 TRBV19 CASSISRAYEQYF
. TRBJ2-7 13 TRBV7-9 CASSFSSSYEQYF
few TRBJ1-1 15 TRBV6-5 CASSYSSAGLTEAFF
. TRBJ2-3 15 TRBV7-6 CASSRGGAGTDTQYF
. TRBJ2-3 14 TRBV19 CASSIGDTRDTQYF